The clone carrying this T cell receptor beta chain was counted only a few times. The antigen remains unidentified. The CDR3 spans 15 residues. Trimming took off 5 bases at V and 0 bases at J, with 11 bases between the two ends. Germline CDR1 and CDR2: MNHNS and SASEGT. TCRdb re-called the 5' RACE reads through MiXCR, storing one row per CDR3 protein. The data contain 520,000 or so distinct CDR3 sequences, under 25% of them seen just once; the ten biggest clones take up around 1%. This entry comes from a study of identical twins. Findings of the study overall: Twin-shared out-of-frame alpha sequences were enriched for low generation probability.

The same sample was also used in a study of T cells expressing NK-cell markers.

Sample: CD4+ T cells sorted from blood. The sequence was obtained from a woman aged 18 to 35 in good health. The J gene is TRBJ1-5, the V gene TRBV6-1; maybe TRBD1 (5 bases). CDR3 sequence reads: CASSPRQYSNQPQHF. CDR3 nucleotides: TGTGCCAGCAGTCCCCGACAGTATAGCAATCAGCCCCAGCATTTT.